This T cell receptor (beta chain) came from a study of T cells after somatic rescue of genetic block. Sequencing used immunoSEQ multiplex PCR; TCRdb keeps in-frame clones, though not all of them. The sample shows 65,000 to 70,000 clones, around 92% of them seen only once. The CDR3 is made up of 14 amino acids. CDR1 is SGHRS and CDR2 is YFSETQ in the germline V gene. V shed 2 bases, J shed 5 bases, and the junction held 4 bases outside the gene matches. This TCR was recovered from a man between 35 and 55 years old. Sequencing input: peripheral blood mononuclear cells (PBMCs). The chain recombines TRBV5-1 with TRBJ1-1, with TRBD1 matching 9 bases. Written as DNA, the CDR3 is TGCGCCAGCAGCTTAAGGACAGGGGAGACTGAAGCTTTCTTT. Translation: CASSLRTGETEAFF.